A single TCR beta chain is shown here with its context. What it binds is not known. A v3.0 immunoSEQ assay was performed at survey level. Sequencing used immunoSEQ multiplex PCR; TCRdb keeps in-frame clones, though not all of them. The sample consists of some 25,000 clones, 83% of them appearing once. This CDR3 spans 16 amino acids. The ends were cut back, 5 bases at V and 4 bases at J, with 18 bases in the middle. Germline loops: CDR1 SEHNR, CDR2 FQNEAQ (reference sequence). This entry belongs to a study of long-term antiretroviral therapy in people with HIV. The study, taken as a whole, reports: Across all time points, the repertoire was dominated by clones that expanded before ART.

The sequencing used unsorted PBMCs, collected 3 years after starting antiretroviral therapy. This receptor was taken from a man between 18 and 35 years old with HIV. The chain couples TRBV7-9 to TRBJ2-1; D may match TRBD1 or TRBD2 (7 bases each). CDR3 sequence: CASSHPGGGLYNEQFF. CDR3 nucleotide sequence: TGTGCCAGCAGCCACCCAGGGGGGGGGCTATACAATGAGCAGTTCTTC. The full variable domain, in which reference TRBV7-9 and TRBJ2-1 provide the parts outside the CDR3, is DTGVSQNPRHKITKRGQNVTFRCDPISEHNRLYWYRQTLGQGPEFLTYFQNEAQLEKSRLLSDRFSAERPKGSFSTLEIQRTEQGDSAMYLCASSHPGGGLYNEQFFGPGTRLTVL.